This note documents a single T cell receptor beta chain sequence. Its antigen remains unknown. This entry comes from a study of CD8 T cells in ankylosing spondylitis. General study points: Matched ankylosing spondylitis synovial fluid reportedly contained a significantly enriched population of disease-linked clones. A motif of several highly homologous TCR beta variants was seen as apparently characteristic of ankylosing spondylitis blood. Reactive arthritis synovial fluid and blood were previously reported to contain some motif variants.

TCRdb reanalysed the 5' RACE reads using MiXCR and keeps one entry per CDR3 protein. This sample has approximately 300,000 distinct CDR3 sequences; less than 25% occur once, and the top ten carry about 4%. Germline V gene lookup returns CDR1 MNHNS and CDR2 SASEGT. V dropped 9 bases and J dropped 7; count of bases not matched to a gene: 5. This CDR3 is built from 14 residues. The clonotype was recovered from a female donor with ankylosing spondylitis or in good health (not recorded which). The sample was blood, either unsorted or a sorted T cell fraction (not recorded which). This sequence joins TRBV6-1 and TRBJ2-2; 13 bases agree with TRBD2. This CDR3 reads CASTSGRAVGELFF. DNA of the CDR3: TGTGCCAGTACTAGCGGGAGGGCCGTCGGGGAGCTGTTTTTT.